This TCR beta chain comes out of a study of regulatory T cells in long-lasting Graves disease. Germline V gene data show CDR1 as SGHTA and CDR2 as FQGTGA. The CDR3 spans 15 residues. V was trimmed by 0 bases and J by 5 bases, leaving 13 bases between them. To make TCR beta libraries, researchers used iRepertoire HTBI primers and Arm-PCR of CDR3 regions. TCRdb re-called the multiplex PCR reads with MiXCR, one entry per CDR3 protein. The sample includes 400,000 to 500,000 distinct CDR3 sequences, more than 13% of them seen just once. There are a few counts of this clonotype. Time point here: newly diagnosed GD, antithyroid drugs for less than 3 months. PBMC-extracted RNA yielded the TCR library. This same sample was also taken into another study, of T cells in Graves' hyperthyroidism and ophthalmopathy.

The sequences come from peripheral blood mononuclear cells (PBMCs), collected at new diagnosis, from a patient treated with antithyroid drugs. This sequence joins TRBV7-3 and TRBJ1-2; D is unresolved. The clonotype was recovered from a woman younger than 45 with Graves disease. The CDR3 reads CASSLTSRTAYGYTF. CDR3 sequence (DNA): TGTGCCAGCAGCTTAACGTCCCGCACGGCTTATGGCTACACCTTC.